This T cell receptor beta chain stems from a study of regulatory T cells in long-lasting Graves disease. Building the TCR beta libraries relied on iRepertoire HTBI primers, and CDR3 regions underwent Arm-PCR. Each CDR3 protein gets one entry after TCRdb re-called the multiplex PCR reads with MiXCR. The sample lists about 540,000 distinct CDR3 sequences, about 13% occurring once. This clonotype was observed at least ten times. Time point described: newly diagnosed GD, antithyroid drugs for less than 3 months. Preparation of the TCR library used RNA extracted from PBMCs. The data also belong to a second study, concerning T cells in Graves' hyperthyroidism and ophthalmopathy. Per that study: Over 18 months, lack of ophthalmopathy progression marked Graves' hyperthyroidism as stable.

The clonotype comes from a man younger than 45 with Graves disease. The source material was peripheral blood mononuclear cells (PBMCs), sampled at new diagnosis, from a patient treated with antithyroid drugs.

Here the CDR3 reads CASSQGRETQYF. The DNA for the CDR3 is TGTGCCAGCAGCCAAGGTCGAGAGACCCAGTACTTC. The V call is TRBV14, the J call TRBJ2-5; unclear D gene. CDR3 length: 12 residues. The V end lost 1 base, the J end lost 4 bases, and 4 bases lay between the germline ends. The germline CDR1 and CDR2 sequences are SGHDN and FVKESK.